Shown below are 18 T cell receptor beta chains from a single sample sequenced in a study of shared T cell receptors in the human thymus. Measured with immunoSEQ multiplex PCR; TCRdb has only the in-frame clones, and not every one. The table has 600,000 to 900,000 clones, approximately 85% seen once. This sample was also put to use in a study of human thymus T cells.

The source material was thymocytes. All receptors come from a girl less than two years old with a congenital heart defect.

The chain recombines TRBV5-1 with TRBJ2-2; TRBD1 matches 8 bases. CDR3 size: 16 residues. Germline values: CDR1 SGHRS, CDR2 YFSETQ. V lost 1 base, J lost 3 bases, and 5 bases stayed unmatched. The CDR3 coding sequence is TGCGCCAGCAGCTTGACCCCGACAGGGGACACCGGGGAGCTGTTTTTT. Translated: CASSLTPTGDTGELFF.

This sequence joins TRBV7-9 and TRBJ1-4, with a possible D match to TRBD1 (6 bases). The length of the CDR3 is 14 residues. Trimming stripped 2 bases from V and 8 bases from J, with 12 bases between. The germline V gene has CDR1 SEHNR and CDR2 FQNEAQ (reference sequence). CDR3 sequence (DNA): TGTGCCAGCAGCTTAATTTTGGGGGCGGAAAAACTGTTTTTT. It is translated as CASSLILGAEKLFF.

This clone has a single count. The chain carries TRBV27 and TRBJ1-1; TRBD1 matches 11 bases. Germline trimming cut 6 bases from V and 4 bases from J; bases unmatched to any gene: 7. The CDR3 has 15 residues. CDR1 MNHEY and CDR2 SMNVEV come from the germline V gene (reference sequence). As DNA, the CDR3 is TGTGCCAGCAGCCCAAGGGGGACAGGGGGCACTGAAGCTTTCTTT. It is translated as CASSPRGTGGTEAFF.

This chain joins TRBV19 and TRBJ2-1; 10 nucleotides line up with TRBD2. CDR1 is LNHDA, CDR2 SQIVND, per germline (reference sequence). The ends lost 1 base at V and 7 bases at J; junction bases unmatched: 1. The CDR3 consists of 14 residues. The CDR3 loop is CASSIGTSGNEQFF. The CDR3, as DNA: TGTGCCAGTAGTATAGGGACTAGCGGTAATGAGCAGTTCTTC.

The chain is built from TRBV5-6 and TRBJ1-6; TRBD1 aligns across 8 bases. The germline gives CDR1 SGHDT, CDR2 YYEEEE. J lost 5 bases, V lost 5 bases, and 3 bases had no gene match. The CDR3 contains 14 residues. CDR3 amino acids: CASREGQDNSPLHF. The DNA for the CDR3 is TGTGCCAGCAGGGAGGGACAGGATAATTCACCCCTCCACTTT.

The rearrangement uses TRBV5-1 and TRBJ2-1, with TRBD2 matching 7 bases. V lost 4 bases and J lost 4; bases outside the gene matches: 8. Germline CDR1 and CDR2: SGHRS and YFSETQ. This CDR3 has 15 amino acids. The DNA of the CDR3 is TGCGCCAGCAGCCGATCTAGCGGAGGATACAATGAGCAGTTCTTC. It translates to CASSRSSGGYNEQFF.

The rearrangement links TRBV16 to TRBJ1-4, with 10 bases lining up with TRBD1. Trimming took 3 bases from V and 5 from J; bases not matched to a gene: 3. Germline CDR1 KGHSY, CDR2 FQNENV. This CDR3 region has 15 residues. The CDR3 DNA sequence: TGTGCCAGCAGCCATCAGGGACAGGGGAATGAAAAACTGTTTTTT. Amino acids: CASSHQGQGNEKLFF. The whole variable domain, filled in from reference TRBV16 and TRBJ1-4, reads GEEVAQTPKHLVRGEGQKAKLYCAPIKGHSYVFWYQQVLKNEFKFLISFQNENVFDETGMPKERFSAKCLPNSPCSLEIQATKLEDSAVYFCASSHQGQGNEKLFFGSGTQLSVL.

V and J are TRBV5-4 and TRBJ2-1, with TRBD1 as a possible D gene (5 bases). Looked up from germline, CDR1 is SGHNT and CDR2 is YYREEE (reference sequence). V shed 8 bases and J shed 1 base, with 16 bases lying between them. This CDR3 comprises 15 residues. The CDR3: CASTLGVESYNEQFF. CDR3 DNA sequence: TGTGCCAGTACCTTAGGGGTGGAGTCCTACAATGAGCAGTTCTTC.

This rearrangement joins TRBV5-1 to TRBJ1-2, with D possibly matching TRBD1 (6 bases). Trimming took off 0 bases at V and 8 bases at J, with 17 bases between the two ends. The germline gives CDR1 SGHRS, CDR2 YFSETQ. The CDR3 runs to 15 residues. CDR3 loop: CASSLAGGASRGYTF. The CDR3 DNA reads TGCGCCAGCAGCTTGGCTGGGGGGGCGAGCAGGGGCTACACCTTC.

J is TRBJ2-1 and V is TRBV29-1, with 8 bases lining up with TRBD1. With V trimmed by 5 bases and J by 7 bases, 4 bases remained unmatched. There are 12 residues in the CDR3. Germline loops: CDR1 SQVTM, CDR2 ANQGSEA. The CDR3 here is CSVPDRDNEQFF. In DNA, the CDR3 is TGCAGCGTTCCGGACAGGGATAATGAGCAGTTCTTC.

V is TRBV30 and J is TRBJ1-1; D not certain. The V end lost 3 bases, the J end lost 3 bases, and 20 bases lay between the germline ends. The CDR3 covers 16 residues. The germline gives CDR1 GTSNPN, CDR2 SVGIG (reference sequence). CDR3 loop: CAWSPPGVGLDTEAFF. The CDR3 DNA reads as TGTGCCTGGAGCCCTCCGGGAGTTGGGTTAGACACTGAAGCTTTCTTT.

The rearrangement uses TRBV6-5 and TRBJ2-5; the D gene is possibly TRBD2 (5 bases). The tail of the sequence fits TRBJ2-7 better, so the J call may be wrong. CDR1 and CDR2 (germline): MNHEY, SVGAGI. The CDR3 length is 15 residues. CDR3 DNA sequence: TGTGCCAGCAGGGCCCGAGCGGTGAGCTCCTACGAGCAGTACTTC. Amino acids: CASRARAVSSYEQYF.

CDR3 sequence: CASTFSLTGELFF. CDR3 coding DNA: TGTGCCAGCACCTTCTCTCTCACCGGGGAGCTGTTTTTT. The chain joins TRBV7-2 to TRBJ2-2; no firm D call. With 7 bases removed from V and 4 bases from J, the gap between germline ends came to 10 bases. CDR1 and CDR2 from the germline V gene are SGHTA and FQGNSA. The CDR3 loop spans 13 amino acids. Combining the CDR3 with reference TRBV7-2 and TRBJ2-2 gives the whole variable domain GAGVSQSPSNKVTEKGKDVELRCDPISGHTALYWYRQSLGQGLEFLIYFQGNSAPDKSGLPSDRFSAERTGGSVSTLTIQRTQQEDSAVYLCASTFSLTGELFFGEGSRLTVL.

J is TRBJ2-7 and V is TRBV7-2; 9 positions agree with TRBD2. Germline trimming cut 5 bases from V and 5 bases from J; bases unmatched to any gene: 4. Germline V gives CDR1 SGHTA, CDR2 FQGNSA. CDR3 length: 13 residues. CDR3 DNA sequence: TGTGCCAGCAGCGGGACTAGCCTCAACGAGCAGTACTTC. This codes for CASSGTSLNEQYF.

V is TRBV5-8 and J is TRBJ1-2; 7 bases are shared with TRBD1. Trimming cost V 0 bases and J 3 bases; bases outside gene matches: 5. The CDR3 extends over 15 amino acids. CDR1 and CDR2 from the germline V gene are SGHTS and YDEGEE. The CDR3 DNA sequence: TGTGCCAGCAGCTTGGTTGACAGGGCGGACTATGGCTACACCTTC. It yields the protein CASSLVDRADYGYTF.

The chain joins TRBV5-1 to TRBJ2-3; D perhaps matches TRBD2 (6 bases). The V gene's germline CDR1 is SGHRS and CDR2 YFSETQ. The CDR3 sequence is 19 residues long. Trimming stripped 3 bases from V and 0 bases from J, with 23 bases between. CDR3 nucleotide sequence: TGCGCCAGCAGCTCGGGTCCCACGGGACTGGCTGATAGCACAGATACGCAGTATTTT. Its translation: CASSSGPTGLADSTDTQYF.

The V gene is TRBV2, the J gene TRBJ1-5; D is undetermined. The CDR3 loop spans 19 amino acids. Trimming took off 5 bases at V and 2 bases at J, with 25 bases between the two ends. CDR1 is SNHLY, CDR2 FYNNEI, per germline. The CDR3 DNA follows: TGTGCCAGCAGTACCTCCCTTACTTCGACAAGATATGGCAATCAGCCCCAGCATTTT. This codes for CASSTSLTSTRYGNQPQHF.

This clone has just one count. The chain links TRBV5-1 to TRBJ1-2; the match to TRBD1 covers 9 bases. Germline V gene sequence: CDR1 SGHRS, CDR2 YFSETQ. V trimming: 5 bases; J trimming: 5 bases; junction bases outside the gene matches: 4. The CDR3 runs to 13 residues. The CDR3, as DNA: TGCGCCAGCAGGTCCGGGACAGGGTATGGCTACACCTTC. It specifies CASRSGTGYGYTF.